This T cell receptor (beta chain) was observed in a study of blood T cells in healthy people across ages. Study-wide findings and caveats: Significant beta diversity loss was already apparent by age roughly 43, declining roughly linearly.

Every donor provided approximately 9.2 milliliters of peripheral blood. V lost 2 bases and J 11 bases, leaving 15 bases between the germline ends. The CDR3 covers 13 residues. The second PCR ran roughly 7 to 12 cycles with a sample-barcoded 5' primer and J-beta primers. Each single sample gave us at least 2.5 million CDR3-containing paired-end reads. TCRdb reprocessed the 5' RACE reads with MiXCR, giving one entry per CDR3 protein. The repertoire holds hundreds of thousands of distinct CDR3 sequences, with roughly 32% as singletons. A word on this clonotype: What it binds is unknown.

The gene calls are TRBV12-3 or TRBV12-4 and TRBJ1-1, with D unclear. The sample consisted of blood. This TCR was recovered from a woman of 80 years or more in good health. The CDR3 loop is CASSLPRPGVAFF. CDR3 coding DNA: TGTGCCAGCAGTTTACCTCGACCGGGTGTGGCTTTCTTT.